This T cell receptor beta chain was sequenced for a study of blood T cell repertoires in COVID-19. Study-level background: Italy, Spain and the United States were the sources of the convalescent and acute COVID-19 samples. Nucleic acid was either cDNA or gDNA, and it came from T cells, B-cell-depleted T cells, or PBMCs.

The CDR3 is 16 residues long. Germline CDR1 reads MGHRA; CDR2 reads YSYEKL. Trimming stripped 3 bases from V and 4 bases from J, with 15 bases between. The authors' processing: The authors estimated nucleated cell counts from reference gene primer amplification. Method: immunoSEQ multiplex PCR; TCRdb's copy keeps in-frame clones and lacks some. Clonal size and the V and J genes are those of that table, whereas D and trimming came from the DNA. The top ten clones hold approximately 3.6% of a sample with over 120,000 clones, 80% of them seen once. The receptor comes from a man between 65 and 85 years old who had recovered from COVID-19. The gene calls are TRBV4-1 and TRBJ1-4, with a weak D call TRBD1 (5 bases). Sequencing input: peripheral blood. The CDR3 DNA follows: TGCGCCAGCAGCCACTTGACAGTGAGGCTTAATGAAAAACTGTTTTTT. Translation: CASSHLTVRLNEKLFF.